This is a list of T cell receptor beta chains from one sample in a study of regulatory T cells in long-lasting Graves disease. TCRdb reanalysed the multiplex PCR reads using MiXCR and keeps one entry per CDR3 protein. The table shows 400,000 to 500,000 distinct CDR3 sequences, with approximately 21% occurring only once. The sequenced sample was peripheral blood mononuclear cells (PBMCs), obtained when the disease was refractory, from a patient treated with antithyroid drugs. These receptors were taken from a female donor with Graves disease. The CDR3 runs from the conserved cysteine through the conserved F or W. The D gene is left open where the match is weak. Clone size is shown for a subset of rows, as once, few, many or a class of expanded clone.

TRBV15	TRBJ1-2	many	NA	CATSTWGGKNYGYTF	TGTGCCACCAGTACGTGGGGGGGCAAAAACTATGGCTACACCTTC
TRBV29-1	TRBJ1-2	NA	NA	CSVTNSYGYTF	TGCAGCGTTACTAACAGCTATGGCTACACCTTC
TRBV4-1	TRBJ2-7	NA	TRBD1	CASSQPGQSYEQYF	TGCGCCAGCAGCCAACCGGGACAGTCCTACGAGCAGTACTTC
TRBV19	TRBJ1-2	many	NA	CASTPTVTNYGYTF	TGTGCCAGTACCCCGACAGTAACCAACTATGGCTACACCTTC
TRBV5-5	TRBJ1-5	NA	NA	CASSSGGGYQPQHF	TGTGCCAGCAGCTCCGGGGGAGGGTATCAGCCCCAGCATTTT
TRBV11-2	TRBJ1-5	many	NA	CASSLVGGWNQPQHF	TGTGCCAGCAGCTTAGTGGGGGGATGGAATCAGCCCCAGCATTTT
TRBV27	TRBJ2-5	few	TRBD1	CASSPGQGINAQYF	TGTGCCAGCAGTCCCGGACAGGGGATCAATGCCCAGTACTTC
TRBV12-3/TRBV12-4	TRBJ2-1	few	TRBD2	CASRSGGRQFF	TGTGCCAGCAGGAGCGGGGGACGGCAGTTCTTC
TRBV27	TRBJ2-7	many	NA	CASSFGQDPSEQYF	TGTGCCAGCAGTTTTGGGCAGGACCCTTCCGAGCAGTACTTC
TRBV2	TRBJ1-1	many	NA	CASREEMNTEAFF	TGTGCCAGCAGGGAAGAGATGAACACTGAAGCTTTCTTT
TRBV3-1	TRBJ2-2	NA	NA	CASSQTWVDTGELFF	TGTGCCAGCAGCCAGACGTGGGTTGACACCGGGGAGCTGTTTTTT
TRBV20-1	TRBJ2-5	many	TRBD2	CSGRTSGRPGETQYF	TGCAGTGGCAGGACTAGCGGGAGGCCGGGGGAGACCCAGTACTTC
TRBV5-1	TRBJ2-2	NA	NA	CASSWGLTNTGELFF	TGCGCCAGCAGCTGGGGACTGACGAACACCGGGGAGCTGTTTTTT
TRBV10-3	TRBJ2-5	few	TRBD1	CAISGQGAPKETQYF	TGTGCCATCAGTGGCCAGGGGGCGCCCAAAGAGACCCAGTACTTC
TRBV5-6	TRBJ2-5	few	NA	CASSLGTVFQETQYF	TGTGCCAGCAGCTTGGGGACAGTCTTCCAAGAGACCCAGTACTTC
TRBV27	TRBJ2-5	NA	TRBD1	CASSFTGGGEETQYF	TGTGCCAGCAGTTTTACAGGGGGCGGCGAAGAGACCCAGTACTTC
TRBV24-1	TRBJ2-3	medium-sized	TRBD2	CATPSGTSLSDTQYF	TGTGCCACCCCGAGCGGGACTAGCCTATCAGATACGCAGTATTTT
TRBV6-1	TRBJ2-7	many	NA	CASSEGLPSPYEQYF	TGTGCCAGCAGTGAAGGACTTCCCTCCCCCTACGAGCAGTACTTC
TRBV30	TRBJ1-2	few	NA	CAWSVQYGYTF	TGTGCCTGGAGTGTACAGTATGGCTACACCTTC
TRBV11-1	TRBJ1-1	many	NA	CASYHDTEAFF	TGTGCCAGCTATCACGACACTGAAGCTTTCTTT
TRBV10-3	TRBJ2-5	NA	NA	CAIGPQETQYF	TGTGCCATAGGTCCCCAAGAGACCCAGTACTTC
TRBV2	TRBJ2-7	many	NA	CASSEAAISEQYF	TGTGCCAGCAGTGAAGCGGCTATCAGCGAGCAGTACTTC
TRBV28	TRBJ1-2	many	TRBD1	CASSPTGGTYGYTF	TGTGCCAGCAGCCCGACAGGGGGAACCTATGGCTACACCTTC
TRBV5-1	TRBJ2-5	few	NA	CASSARTEETQYF	TGCGCCAGCAGCGCACGGACAGAAGAGACCCAGTACTTC
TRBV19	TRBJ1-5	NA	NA	CASRPGLNQPQHF	TGTGCCAGTCGCCCGGGGCTTAATCAGCCCCAGCATTTT
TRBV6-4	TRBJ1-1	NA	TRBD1	CASRPDTGQPLLNTEAFF	TGTGCCAGCAGACCCGACACGGGACAGCCTCTACTGAACACTGAAGCTTTCTTT
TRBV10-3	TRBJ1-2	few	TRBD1	CAISDGGQLNYGYTF	TGTGCCATCAGTGATGGGGGACAGCTTAACTATGGCTACACCTTC
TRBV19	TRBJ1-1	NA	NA	CATATSPTEAFF	TGTGCCACCGCGACAAGCCCCACTGAAGCTTTCTTT
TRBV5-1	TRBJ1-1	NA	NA	CASSLRGTVNTEAFF	TGCGCCAGCAGCTTGAGGGGGACCGTGAACACTGAAGCTTTCTTT
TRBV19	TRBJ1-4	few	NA	CASSFADRNEKLFF	TGTGCCAGTAGTTTCGCCGACAGGAATGAAAAACTGTTTTTT
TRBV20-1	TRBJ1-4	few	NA	CSAIGQTVPPTNEKLFF	TGCAGTGCTATCGGACAGACGGTTCCTCCAACTAATGAAAAACTGTTTTTT
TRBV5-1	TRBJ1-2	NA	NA	CASSLWADQTFGYTF	TGCGCCAGCAGCTTGTGGGCAGACCAAACTTTTGGCTACACCTTC
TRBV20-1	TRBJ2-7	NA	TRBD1	CSARDGTDYYEQYF	TGCAGTGCTAGAGATGGGACAGACTACTACGAGCAGTACTTC
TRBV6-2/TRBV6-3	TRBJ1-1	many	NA	CASSYLGFSNTEAFF	TGTGCCAGCAGTTACCTCGGCTTTTCGAACACTGAAGCTTTCTTT